Listed below are T cell receptor beta chains from one sample, sequenced in a study of blood T cells in healthy people across ages. MiXCR, run by TCRdb on the 5' RACE reads, gives a single entry per CDR3 protein. The sample yields under 1,000,000 distinct CDR3 sequences, about 45% seen once. What was sequenced was blood. The receptors originated from an older man in good health. Both conserved end residues are part of each CDR3. The D gene is left open where the match is weak. Clone size is given for some rows only: seen once, a few or many times, or a class if the clone is expanded.

TRBJ2-5,TRBD2,-,TRBV6-5,CASRLGTSGIKQETQYF,TGTGCCAGCAGACTCGGGACTAGCGGGATTAAACAAGAGACCCAGTACTTC
TRBJ2-1,-,few,TRBV29-1,CSETLALAYNEQFF,TGCAGCGAAACTCTAGCGCTCGCCTACAATGAGCAGTTCTTC
TRBJ2-3,TRBD2,-,TRBV12-3/TRBV12-4,CASRPGTSGKADTQYF,TGTGCCAGCAGACCCGGGACTAGCGGGAAGGCAGATACGCAGTATTTT
TRBJ2-5,TRBD2,few,TRBV29-1,CSVVLAGGQETQYF,TGCAGCGTCGTACTAGCGGGAGGCCAAGAGACCCAGTACTTC
TRBJ2-1,-,few,TRBV30,CAWSVNGGGNEQFF,TGTGCCTGGAGTGTGAACGGAGGGGGCAATGAGCAGTTCTTC
TRBJ2-7,TRBD2,few,TRBV10-3,CAISESGASGSSYNEQYF,TGTGCCATCAGTGAATCAGGGGCTAGCGGGAGCTCCTACAATGAGCAGTACTTC
TRBJ1-1,TRBD1,many,TRBV3-1,CASSPRTGFNTEAFF,TGTGCCAGCAGCCCCCGGACAGGATTCAACACTGAAGCTTTCTTT
TRBJ2-7,-,-,TRBV7-9,CASSPPLVSYEQYF,TGTGCCAGCAGCCCGCCCCTGGTGTCCTACGAGCAGTACTTC
TRBJ2-3,-,many,TRBV29-1,CSVLDSTDTQYF,TGCAGCGTTCTCGATAGCACAGATACGCAGTATTTT
TRBJ2-3,TRBD1,-,TRBV7-9,CASSRLTGERGTDTQYF,TGTGCCAGCAGCCGCCTGACAGGGGAGAGGGGCACAGATACGCAGTATTTT
TRBJ2-5,-,-,TRBV11-1,CASSRGLGETQYF,TGTGCCAGCAGCCGAGGCTTAGGGGAGACCCAGTACTTC
TRBJ2-6,TRBD1,-,TRBV20-1,CSAQTGAQGANVLTF,TGCAGTGCTCAAACAGGGGCGCAAGGGGCCAACGTCCTGACTTTC
TRBJ2-7,-,-,TRBV6-6,CASSYGGFSSYEQYF,TGTGCCAGCAGTTACGGAGGGTTTAGCTCCTACGAGCAGTACTTC
TRBJ2-1,-,-,TRBV20-1,CSADPEDNYNEQFF,TGCAGTGCAGACCCGGAGGACAACTACAATGAGCAGTTCTTC
TRBJ1-2,TRBD1,few,TRBV20-1,CSAAQTGNYGYTF,TGCAGTGCCGCTCAGACAGGGAACTATGGCTACACCTTC
TRBJ2-1,TRBD1,-,TRBV12-3/TRBV12-4,CASTHGTGMGEQFF,TGTGCCAGCACCCACGGGACAGGCATGGGTGAGCAGTTCTTC
TRBJ1-5,-,-,TRBV4-2,CASSQEGIQMGNQPQHF,TGTGCCAGCAGCCAAGAGGGGATCCAGATGGGCAATCAGCCCCAGCATTTT
TRBJ2-5,-,-,TRBV11-1,CASSLGKAPDQETQYF,TGTGCCAGCAGCTTAGGAAAGGCTCCCGACCAAGAGACCCAGTACTTC
TRBJ2-7,TRBD2,-,TRBV12-3/TRBV12-4,CASSPAVVGAGGLLSYEQYF,TGTGCCAGCAGTCCCGCCGTGGTAGGTGCGGGAGGCCTCCTCTCCTACGAGCAGTACTTC
TRBJ1-4,-,few,TRBV12-3/TRBV12-4,CASILAPGPNEKLFF,TGTGCCAGCATCTTAGCCCCAGGGCCTAATGAAAAACTGTTTTTT
TRBJ2-1,TRBD1,few,TRBV20-1,CSASSQGASLNEQFF,TGCAGTGCTAGTAGTCAGGGGGCCTCACTCAATGAGCAGTTCTTC
TRBJ2-3,TRBD2,-,TRBV20-1,CSASRGLAGVGGYTDTQYF,TGCAGTGCTAGCCGGGGACTAGCGGGAGTGGGGGGATACACAGATACGCAGTATTTT
TRBJ2-7,-,-,TRBV29-1,CSVADGPSSYEQYF,TGCAGCGTTGCTGACGGGCCAAGCTCCTACGAGCAGTACTTC
TRBJ1-2,-,-,TRBV3-1,CASSVQTDFYGYTF,TGTGCCAGCAGCGTACAGACCGACTTCTATGGCTACACCTTC
TRBJ1-4,TRBD1,-,TRBV12-3/TRBV12-4,CASSFDREVLFF,TGTGCCAGCAGTTTTGACAGGGAAGTGCTGTTTTTT
TRBJ1-6,-,-,TRBV2,CASSARPLHNSPLHF,TGTGCCAGCAGTGCCCGGCCCCTTCATAATTCACCCCTCCACTTT
TRBJ2-1,TRBD2,-,TRBV20-1,CSAGLAGTYNEQFF,TGCAGTGCGGGACTAGCGGGGACCTACAATGAGCAGTTCTTC
TRBJ2-7,-,many,TRBV18,CASSPFRGWEQYF,TGTGCCAGCTCACCGTTCAGGGGATGGGAGCAGTACTTC
TRBJ2-7,TRBD2,-,TRBV28,CASSLVGLAGETYEQYF,TGTGCCAGCAGTTTGGTCGGGCTAGCGGGGGAAACCTACGAGCAGTACTTC
TRBJ2-7,-,many,TRBV5-5,CASSPTLGLYEQYF,TGTGCCAGCAGCCCAACATTGGGTCTCTACGAGCAGTACTTC
TRBJ1-1,-,few,TRBV6-6,CASTKGGMNTEAFF,TGTGCCAGCACCAAAGGGGGGATGAACACTGAAGCTTTCTTT
TRBJ1-1,TRBD1,-,TRBV5-1,CASSLGTGQNTEAFF,TGCGCCAGCAGCTTGGGGACAGGGCAGAACACTGAAGCTTTCTTT
TRBJ2-7,TRBD2,few,TRBV4-1,CASSQDGSGSMYEQYF,TGCGCCAGCAGCCAAGATGGGAGCGGGAGTATGTACGAGCAGTACTTC
TRBJ2-1,TRBD2,-,TRBV3-1,CASSQGRSTSGNNNEQFF,TGTGCCAGCAGCCAAGGACGATCGACTAGCGGCAACAACAATGAGCAGTTCTTC